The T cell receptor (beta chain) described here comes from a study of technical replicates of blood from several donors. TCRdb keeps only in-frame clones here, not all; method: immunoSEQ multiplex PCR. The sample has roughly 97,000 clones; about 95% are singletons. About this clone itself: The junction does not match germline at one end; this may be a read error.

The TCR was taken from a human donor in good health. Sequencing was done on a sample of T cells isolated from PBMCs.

CDR3 DNA sequence: TGTGCTAGCAGCTTAAACAGGGGGGACCACGAGCAGTACTTC. Protein: CASSLNRGDHEQYF. V gene TRBV7-7 combines with J gene TRBJ2-7, with 8 bases lining up with TRBD1. Germline CDR1 SSHAT, CDR2 FNYEAQ (reference sequence). The CDR3 covers 14 residues.